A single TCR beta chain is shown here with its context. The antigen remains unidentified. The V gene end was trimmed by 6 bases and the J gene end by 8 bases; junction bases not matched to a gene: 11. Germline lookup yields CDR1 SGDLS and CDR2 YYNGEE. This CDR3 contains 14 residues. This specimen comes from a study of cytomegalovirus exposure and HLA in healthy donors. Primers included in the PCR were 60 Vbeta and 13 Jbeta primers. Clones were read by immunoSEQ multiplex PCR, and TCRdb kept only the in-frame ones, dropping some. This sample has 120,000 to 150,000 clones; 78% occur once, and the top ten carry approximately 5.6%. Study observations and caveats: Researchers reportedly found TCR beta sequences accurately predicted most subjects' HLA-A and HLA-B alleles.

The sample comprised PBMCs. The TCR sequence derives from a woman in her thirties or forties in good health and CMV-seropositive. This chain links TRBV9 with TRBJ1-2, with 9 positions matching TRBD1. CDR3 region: CASTLGRDRAGYTF. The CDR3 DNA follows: TGTGCCAGCACCCTAGGGAGGGACAGGGCCGGCTACACCTTC.